This T cell receptor (beta chain) came from a study of blood T cell repertoires in COVID-19. The V end lost 6 bases, the J end lost 6 bases, and 14 bases lay between the germline ends. Germline values: CDR1 SGHKS, CDR2 YYEKEE (reference sequence). The CDR3 has 13 residues. Sequenced by immunoSEQ multiplex PCR; TCRdb stores in-frame clones only, minus some. The repertoire holds 150,000 or so clones, with 75% to 90% as singletons. V usage is TRBV5-5 and J usage is TRBJ2-3, with D uncertain. The source is a man between 65 and 79 years old who had been exposed to COVID-19. Sequencing was carried out using PBMCs or T cells enriched from blood (not recorded which). CDR3 in amino acids: CASTPRVLDTQYF. The DNA of the CDR3 is TGTGCCAGCACCCCACGAGTACTCGATACGCAGTATTTT. Full variable domain (missing parts from reference TRBV5-5 and TRBJ2-3): DAGVTQSPTHLIKTRGQQVTLRCSPISGHKSVSWYQQVLGQGPQFIFQYYEKEERGRGNFPDRFSARQFPNYSSELNVNALLLGDSALYLCASTPRVLDTQYFGPGTRLTVL.